This T cell receptor (beta chain) is drawn from a study of T cells in Graves' hyperthyroidism and ophthalmopathy (dated by TCRdb to the late 2010s). Context from the whole study: Peripheral blood was sampled at the time of initial diagnosis, prior to any treatment. To identify TCR V-J signatures that set the groups apart, the researchers used a discovery cohort of 90 to 100 patients, made up of roughly 45 with Graves' ophthalmopathy and 57 with stable Graves' hyperthyroidism. Whether ophthalmopathy could be predicted prospectively was tested in an independent validation cohort made up of 18 hyperthyroidism patients plus 17 patients who later progressed to ophthalmopathy. For training and testing, the 95 to 100 patients in the discovery cohort were randomly divided in a 7:3 ratio. In six Graves' hyperthyroidism patients, the study also compared T-cell repertoires from thyroid tissue with T-cell repertoires from blood. After sampling, hyperthyroidism patients received methimazole starting at 30 mg daily, and ophthalmopathy patients received high-dose intravenous methylprednisolone. According to the paper, TCR Vbeta CDR3 sequencing was carried out on approximately 140 peripheral blood samples, which came from around 43 ophthalmopathy, 70 to 80 hyperthyroidism and roughly 17 progressor patients.

Findings and caveats that apply to the study as a whole: Most expanded thyroid clonotypes (frequency above 0.001) were also found in blood, which suggests that blood repertoires may mirror thyroid immune responses. Ophthalmopathy was separated from stable hyperthyroidism by a 13 V-J signature model, with about 86% sensitivity and about 81% specificity obtained in cross-validation and 80%/75% obtained in testing. In validation, the model predicted progression to ophthalmopathy a median of approximately 6.3 months before onset, with over 55% sensitivity and more than 72% specificity. No statistical method was used to set the sample size in advance, and investigators knew the group allocation.

The TCR beta CDR3 regions were amplified from the RNA transcripts. The TCR CDR3 was subjected to a first round of RT-PCR using the HTBI primer set and the Qiagen OneStep RT-PCR kit. Libraries were constructed in a second round of multiplex PCR, after which size selection and purification were performed. Paired-end sequencing of the libraries was performed with 100 bp reads on an Illumina HiSeq2000. As for the original processing: SOAPnuke was used to process the raw data, removing reads that contained adapters or uncalled bases, had a mean Phred below 15, or lacked an exact match to the constant primer or identifier. High-quality paired reads were merged using COPE v1.2.5, and each unique nucleotide sequence was defined as a clonotype. MiTCR v1.1 was used to align the clonotypes against IMGT TRBV, TRBD and TRBJ reference segments. The analysis was restricted to V-J combinations with a frequency above 0.0001, which together covered around 99% of the repertoires. A TCS score was defined as the ratio of F50 (clonal expansion) to E x V (chaos), with BLOSUM62-based TCRdist applied between CDR3 peptides within each V-J. Welch's t-statistics and random forest reduced 500 to 650 V-J features to 13, which were used in a naive Bayes classifier (R e1071). TCRdb handled the public reads itself, with Q25 trimming in fastp and clone calling in MiXCR, and kept productive beta chains. Rows merge per CDR3 protein into single entries with the most common DNA and genes. TCRdb's processing, not the study's, gives the V and J calls here. Counted in this sample were approximately 400,000 distinct CDR3 sequences; about 14% of them appeared once. Of the sample, 28% falls within the top ten clones.

From the cysteine up to the phenylalanine, the CDR3 has a length of 15 residues. Only the CDR3 portion is preserved as DNA: 45 bases, with reading frame beginning at the first base. CDR1 is given as SGHRS and CDR2 as YFSETQ, both from the germline V gene. The junction carries 9 bases between V and J, which are trimmed by 0 bases and 0 bases respectively. In the ophthalmopathy patients, disease was moderately to severely active, with a Clinical Activity Score of 3 or more, a NOSPECS grade of 4 or more, and a duration of less than 3 months. Patients with uncontrolled infections, other autoimmune diseases, pregnancy or lactation were excluded. Diagnoses were established on the basis of clinical symptoms, serum thyroxine and TRAb, thyroid ultrasound, and orbital computed tomography. PBMCs were isolated from about 10 ml of fresh peripheral blood by Ficoll-Paque density gradient centrifugation. Total RNA was extracted using Trizol reagent, and RNA quality was assessed on an Agilent 2100 Bioanalyzer.

This clonotype has more than one count but fewer than ten. No cognate antigen has been identified for it. One base away there is no much larger clone; base qualities are not given. This sequence was found in a man between 45 and 60 years old with Graves' ophthalmopathy. The receptor chain draws on TRBV5-1 and TRBJ2-5; a confident D gene designation cannot be given. Sequenced input: blood. The bases are TGCGCCAGCAGCTTGGCCTCGGAGTACCAAGAGACCCAGTACTTC. This encodes CASSLASEYQETQYF.